The clone carrying this T cell receptor beta chain was found a few times. This specimen belongs to a study of untreated major depressive disorder. The CDR3 contains 13 residues. Germline V lookup: CDR1 MDHEN, CDR2 SYDVKM. Trimming left V 8 bases short and J 2 bases short, with 11 bases between. Each depressed patient was matched pairwise with a non-depressed control on sex, age, current smoking status and body mass index. The assay was immunoSEQ multiplex PCR, and TCRdb's table has in-frame clones only and misses some. The sample contains 20,000 or so clones, around 85% of which appear only once. The V and J genes are TRBV28 and TRBJ2-3, with no clear D. This receptor was obtained from a woman aged 30 to 39 in good health. Sequencing was performed on CD4+ T cells from PBMCs. Here the CDR3 DNA reads TGTGCCAGCCGGGCCCCGAACACAGATACGCAGTATTTT. Its protein product is CASRAPNTDTQYF.